This is a list of T cell receptor beta chains from one sample in a study of blood T cell repertoires in COVID-19. Data came from immunoSEQ multiplex PCR; TCRdb stores just in-frame clones and leaves some out. This sample has hundreds of thousands of clones, with 85% to 90% found just once. What was sequenced was PBMCs or T cells enriched from blood (not recorded which). The receptors were gathered from a woman in her fifties or sixties who had recovered from COVID-19. Both conserved end residues are part of each CDR3. Fields, in order: CDR3 protein, CDR3 DNA, D gene, V gene, J gene, clone size. D genes are given only for firm matches. Some rows mark clone size as missing; the rest say once, few, many or name a class of expanded clone.

CASRPDRMNTGELFF	TGTGCCAGCAGACCAGACAGGATGAACACCGGGGAGCTGTTTTTT	NA	TRBV6-5	TRBJ2-2	NA
CASSLSRVQPQHF	TGTGCCAGCAGTTTAAGCAGGGTCCAGCCCCAGCATTTT	NA	TRBV12-3/TRBV12-4	TRBJ1-5	NA
CASSQGGSPLKNTIYF	TGTGCCAGCAGCCAAGGCGGGTCACCACTGAAAAACACCATATATTTT	NA	TRBV3-1/TRBV3-2	TRBJ1-3	once
CASSIDSFGQGGAPLHF	TGTGCCAGTAGTATAGATTCGTTTGGACAGGGCGGCGCACCCCTCCACTTT	TRBD1	TRBV19	TRBJ1-6	NA
CASGGDALETQYF	TGCGCCAGCGGCGGGGACGCTCTGGAGACCCAGTACTTC	NA	TRBV5-1	TRBJ2-5	few
CASSEGPRGNSPLHF	TGTGCCAGCAGTGAAGGACCTAGGGGGAATTCACCCCTCCACTTT	NA	TRBV9	TRBJ1-6	NA
CASRRSTTGDLAFF	TGTGCCAGCAGGCGTTCCACGACAGGGGATTTAGCTTTCTTT	TRBD1	TRBV6-5	TRBJ1-1	NA
CASSHNRGHNYGYTF	TGTGCCAGCAGCCATAACAGGGGGCACAACTATGGCTACACCTTC	TRBD1	TRBV3-1/TRBV3-2	TRBJ1-2	NA
CASSQGGSEQYF	TGTGCCAGCAGCCAAGGCGGTTCCGAGCAGTACTTC	NA	TRBV3-1/TRBV3-2	TRBJ2-7	few
CASSGGNEKLFF	TGTGCCAGTTCAGGGGGAAATGAAAAACTGTTTTTT	TRBD1	TRBV2	TRBJ1-4	NA
CASSSSDNRGHKAFF	TGTGCCAGCAGTTCGAGCGACAACAGGGGGCACAAAGCTTTCTTT	TRBD1	TRBV28	TRBJ1-1	NA
CASSLVGGRTDTQYF	TGTGCCAGCAGCTTAGTGGGGGGGCGCACAGATACGCAGTATTTT	NA	TRBV7-2	TRBJ2-3	NA
CASSSGGTDTQYF	TGTGCCAGTTCTAGCGGGGGAACAGATACGCAGTATTTT	TRBD2	TRBV19	TRBJ2-3	NA
CASSPASGVSSYEQYF	TGTGCCAGCAGCCCAGCTAGCGGGGTAAGCTCCTACGAGCAGTACTTC	TRBD2	TRBV11-3	TRBJ2-7	NA
CASRMTGTYEQYF	TGTGCCAGCCGAATGACAGGAACCTACGAGCAGTACTTC	NA	TRBV18	TRBJ2-7	NA
CASRGRGTGELFF	TGTGCCAGTAGGGGGCGAGGCACCGGGGAGCTGTTTTTT	NA	TRBV19	TRBJ2-2	once
CAISEGTVYEQYF	TGTGCCATCAGTGAGGGGACAGTCTACGAGCAGTACTTC	TRBD1	TRBV10-3	TRBJ2-7	NA
CASSCDRDNEEETQYF	TGTGCCAGCAGTTGCGACCGGGACAACGAGGAGGAGACCCAGTACTTC	NA	TRBV6-2/TRBV6-3	TRBJ2-5	NA
CASSPRSGNDEQYF	TGCGCCAGCAGCCCTAGGTCGGGGAACGACGAGCAGTACTTC	NA	TRBV5-1	TRBJ2-7	few
CASSQTRQAYNEKLFF	TGCGCCAGCAGCCAAACCAGACAGGCTTATAATGAAAAACTGTTTTTT	NA	TRBV4-1	TRBJ1-4	NA
CASSQGQGAATGELFF	TGCGCCAGCAGCCAGGGACAGGGGGCTGCAACCGGGGAGCTGTTTTTT	TRBD1	TRBV5-1	TRBJ2-2	NA
CASSFVAEDNEKLFF	TGTGCCAGCAGCTTCGTCGCGGAGGATAATGAAAAACTGTTTTTT	NA	TRBV7-8	TRBJ1-4	NA
CASSYSLRGGELFF	TGTGCCAGCAGTTACTCGCTGCGGGGAGGGGAGCTGTTTTTT	NA	TRBV6-5	TRBJ2-2	NA
CASRTGTGTGELFF	TGTGCCAGCAGGACAGGGACCGGCACCGGGGAGCTGTTTTTT	TRBD1	TRBV7-3	TRBJ2-2	NA
CASSYSIGSGANVLTF	TGTGCCAGCAGTTACTCGATCGGGTCTGGGGCCAACGTCCTGACTTTC	NA	TRBV6-2/TRBV6-3	TRBJ2-6	few
CASSPQNVYNSPLHF	TGTGCCAGCTCACCCCAGAACGTCTATAATTCACCCCTCCACTTT	NA	TRBV18	TRBJ1-6	NA
CASSIYGGDYGYTF	TGTGCCAGTAGTATATACGGCGGGGACTATGGCTACACCTTC	NA	TRBV19	TRBJ1-2	NA
CASSPLLPDSSGNTIYF	TGTGCCAGCTCACCTCTACTACCCGATAGCTCTGGAAACACCATATATTTT	NA	TRBV18	TRBJ1-3	once
CATKGLEETQYF	TGTGCCACCAAGGGGTTAGAAGAGACCCAGTACTTC	NA	TRBV24-1	TRBJ2-5	NA
CASSRRGQGDTEAFF	TGTGCCAGCAGCCGCAGGGGGCAGGGGGACACTGAAGCTTTCTTT	TRBD1	TRBV7-8	TRBJ1-1	few